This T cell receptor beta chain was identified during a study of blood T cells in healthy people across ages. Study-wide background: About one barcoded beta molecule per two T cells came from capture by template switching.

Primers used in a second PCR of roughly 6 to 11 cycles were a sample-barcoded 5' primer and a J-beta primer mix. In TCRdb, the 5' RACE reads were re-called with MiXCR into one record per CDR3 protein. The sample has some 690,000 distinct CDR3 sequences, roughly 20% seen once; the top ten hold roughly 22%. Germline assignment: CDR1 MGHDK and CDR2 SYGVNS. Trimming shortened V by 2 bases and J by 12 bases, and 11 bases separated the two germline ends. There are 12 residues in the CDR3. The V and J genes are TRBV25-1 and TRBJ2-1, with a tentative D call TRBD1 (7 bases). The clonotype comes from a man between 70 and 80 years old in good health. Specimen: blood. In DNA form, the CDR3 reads TGTGCCAGCAGTGAACGACAGGGACTGCAGTTCTTC. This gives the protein CASSERQGLQFF. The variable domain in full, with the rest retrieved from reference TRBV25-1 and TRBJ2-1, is EADIYQTPRYLVIGTGKKITLECSQTMGHDKMYWYQQDPGMELHLIHYSYGVNSTEKGDLSSESTVSRIRTEHFPLTLESARPSHTSQYLCASSERQGLQFFGPGTRLTVL.